This T cell receptor beta chain was obtained from a study of blood T cells in healthy people across ages (dated by TCRdb to between 2015 and 2017). Background on the whole study: In model experiments, template switching captured about one uniquely barcoded TCR beta cDNA molecule for every two T cells. To track age-related changes in TCR beta repertoire diversity, the study relied on deep sequencing normalized with unique cDNA molecular identifiers. To avoid experimental bias, donors of different ages were randomly spread across the sequencing lanes. Two additional independent replicas of 1 million unique cDNA reads from the same blood draw were analyzed for two donors (one aged 18 to 30 and one aged 80 or older). Four age groups were formed from the donors: young (average roughly 15 years), middle-aged (roughly 38), aged (about 68) and long-lived (approximately 80). Study-wide findings and limitations: Observed TCR beta diversity per million T cells fell roughly linearly with age, and a significant reduction was already apparent by age around 40. The CMV infection status of donors was not known, potentially confounding age-related changes in expanded clonotypes. The percentage of naive T cells measured by flow cytometry correlated strongly with observed TCR beta diversity. Compared with the aged group, the long-lived group had more naive CD4+ T cells, fewer expanded clones and increased TCR diversity, a pattern suggesting age selection. Estimates of total diversity from one million sequenced T cells were regarded as lower bounds and underestimates. Bulk unsorted PBMC profiling prevented conclusive comparison of naive and antigen-experienced compartments.

To prepare the library, 5' RACE was applied. Sequencing relied on an Illumina HiSeq 2500. A second PCR of 7 to 11 cycles was performed with a sample-barcoded 5' primer and a J-beta primer mix. Each TCR beta cDNA molecule received a unique molecular identifier from a template-switch 5' adaptor carrying 12 random nucleotides. At least 2.5 million CDR3-containing paired-end reads were obtained from each sample. First-strand cDNA synthesis was performed from all RNA using the Mint cDNA synthesis kit, with priming by a TRBC-specific oligonucleotide. After uracil-DNA glycosylase treatment, a first 18-cycle PCR used universal primers M1SS and BC2_uni_R on all cDNA. The original pipeline was this. For normalization, 1 million high-quality reads, each with a distinct molecular identifier, were randomly selected from each sample. Instead of being binned into consensus sequences, reads with shared molecular identifiers were discarded. CDR3 identification, clonotype clustering and error correction used MiTCR with a Q25 quality threshold and the strictest error-elimination algorithm. A nonparametric unseen species model using Euler transformation provided a lower-bound estimate of total TCR beta diversity. TCRdb trimmed the raw reads at Q25, called clones with MiXCR and kept productive beta chains. Rows are unified per CDR3 protein, each entry keeping the most common DNA and genes. The V and J calls reflect TCRdb's pipeline rather than the authors' work. The sample data list under 800,000 distinct CDR3 sequences, and around 21% of these were observed just once. The ten largest clones represent roughly 3.4% of the sample.

Donors were 35 to 40 systemically healthy Caucasian individuals from Russia aged about 6 to 100 years. Each donor gave about 9.8 milliliters of peripheral blood, drawn into EDTA-treated Vacutainer tubes. Ficoll-Paque density-gradient centrifugation was used to isolate PBMCs, with at least 7 million per sample. Trizol reagent was used to extract total RNA from the PBMCs, yielding at least 6 micrograms per sample. The percentages of naive CD45RAhigh/CD27high T cells were determined by flow cytometry on a PBMC aliquot from every donor. This clonotype was seen at least ten times. Its antigen is currently not known. One base away there is no much larger clone; base qualities are not given. From its cysteine to its phenylalanine, the CDR3 spans 13 amino acids. The kept DNA is CDR3 alone, 39 bases in frame from the first base. The V and J ends are trimmed by 5 bases and 3 bases, leaving 10 bases between them.

Source material: blood. The chain was built from TRBV12-3 or TRBV12-4 and TRBJ2-5, with a weak D call of TRBD1 (6 bases match). The TCR originated in a man between 65 and 85 years old in good health. The CDR3 region has the sequence CASSKQGEETQYF. The sequence in DNA is TGTGCCAGCAGTAAACAGGGTGAAGAGACCCAGTACTTC.